The sequence of this T cell receptor (beta chain) was determined in a study of OX40 agonist ivuxolimab in advanced cancers. Findings and caveats of the study: Expanded peripheral T-cell antigen specificity went undetermined. Normalized T-cell clonal expansion was also low in a subset of nonresponders.

Some clones are missing from TCRdb's copy, which holds only in-frame ones; the method was immunoSEQ multiplex PCR. The table includes 65,000 to 90,000 clones, 80% to 90% detected once. A remark on this clone: Antigen specificity is unknown.

The receptor's source is an adult with an advanced solid tumor such as melanoma, head and neck, liver or kidney cancer. Sample: CD4+ or CD8+ T cells sorted from blood, taken in a trial of the OX40 agonist ivuxolimab.

The CDR3 region has the DNA TGTGCCAGCAGCTTTGTCCCGAGCACAGATACGCAGTATTTT. Protein product: CASSFVPSTDTQYF. This chain connects TRBV5-4 to TRBJ2-3; D gene unclear. CDR3 length equals 14 residues. The V gene's germline CDR1 is SGHNT and CDR2 YYREEE (reference sequence). V shed 2 bases and J shed 0 bases, with 7 bases lying between them.